This TCR beta chain came from a study of blood T cells in healthy people across ages. The study's findings and limits: The study lacked donor CMV status, which possibly confounded expanded clonotype changes.

In terms of origin and age, donors were healthy Caucasian individuals from Russia aged 6 to 90. It was around 9 milliliters of peripheral blood that were drawn from each donor. Each sample yielded at least 6 million isolated PBMCs. A remark on this clonotype: The antigen is undetermined.

The ends lost 3 bases at V and 7 bases at J; junction bases unmatched: 5. Germline CDR1 SGHTA, CDR2 FQGNSA. This CDR3 contains 13 residues. PCR was performed a second time for about 6 to 11 cycles using a sample-barcoded 5' primer and a J-beta primer mix. In TCRdb, the 5' RACE reads were re-called with MiXCR into one record per CDR3 protein. This sample yields a few hundred thousand distinct CDR3 sequences, of which 27% are seen a single time; around a sixth belongs to the top ten. The sequenced sample was blood. The sequence came from a woman aged 70-85 years in good health. The chain uses TRBV7-2 and TRBJ1-2; 7 bases align to TRBD1. The CDR3 DNA sequence: TGTGCCAGCAGCTTCAGACAGGGCGTTGGCTACACCTTC. Residues: CASSFRQGVGYTF.